These 14 T cell receptor beta chains originate from one sample sequenced in a study of CXCR3-negative and CXCR3-positive naive CD8 T cells. UMI labels and 5' RACE were used to prepare the TRB cDNA libraries. TCRdb reworked the 5' RACE reads into one entry per CDR3 protein, no DNA. The listing contains fewer than 80,000 distinct CDR3 sequences. Sequenced sample: naive CXCR3- CD8+ T cells from blood. Subset indicated: CD45RO-CCR7+CD27+CD95- naive CD8+ T cells lacking CXCR3 (TNR3-). The source of these receptors is a human donor in good health. Some clones in this sample may be carry-over from other donors' samples.

The J gene is TRBJ1-2, the V gene TRBV10-3. Germline loops: CDR1 ENHRY, CDR2 SYGVKD. This CDR3 comprises 15 residues. CDR3 residues: CAISSPGQAGYGYTF.

This chain connects TRBV29-1 to TRBJ2-7. Germline CDR1 and CDR2: SQVTM and ANQGSEA. The CDR3 is 12 residues long. CDR3 protein: CSAWGSSYEQYF.

The V gene is TRBV6-5, the J gene TRBJ2-2; the D call from TCRdb, TRBD2, cannot be confirmed without DNA. The CDR3 covers 15 residues. Germline CDR1 is MNHEY and CDR2 is SVGAGI. CDR3 residues: CASGLSSGGPGELFF.

The chain links TRBV28 to TRBJ2-1; TCRdb lists TRBD1, though no DNA is available to test this call. Germline V CDR1 and CDR2: MDHEN, SYDVKM. The CDR3 length is 14 residues. CDR3 loop: CASIGGLIHNEQFF. Complete variable domain (other parts from reference TRBV28 and TRBJ2-1): DVKVTQSSRYLVKRTGEKVFLECVQDMDHENMFWYRQDPGLGLRLIYFSYDVKMKEKGDIPEGYSVSREKKERFSLILESASTNQTSMYLCASIGGLIHNEQFFGPGTRLTVL.

The chain carries TRBV6-5 and TRBJ2-1; without DNA, the TCRdb call of TRBD1 cannot be checked. From germline, CDR1 is MNHEY and CDR2 SVGAGI. This CDR3 is 14 amino acids long. The CDR3 loop reads CASSYPESGGEQFF.

V is TRBV6-1 and J is TRBJ2-1; TCRdb names TRBD2, which stays unverified in the absence of DNA. CDR3 length equals 14 residues. The germline gives CDR1 MNHNS, CDR2 SASEGT. The CDR3 spells CASSVAGGYNEQFF.

CDR3 sequence reads: CSAVGITRFMGEQYF. This sequence joins TRBV20-1 and TRBJ2-7. Per the germline V gene, CDR1 is DFQATT and CDR2 is SNEGSKA (reference sequence). This CDR3 has 15 residues.

The rearrangement links TRBV12-3 or TRBV12-4 to TRBJ2-1. This CDR3 spans 15 amino acids. CDR3 sequence: CASTLDGSSYNEQFF.

V usage is TRBV7-6 and J usage is TRBJ2-7; TCRdb reports TRBD2, a call that lacks DNA to check it against. Germline values: CDR1 SGHVS, CDR2 FNYEAQ. The CDR3 sequence is 15 residues long. This CDR3 is CASSLEGSEGYEQYF.

The chain links TRBV28 to TRBJ2-5; checking the TCRdb D call of TRBD2 is not possible without DNA. Per germline, CDR1 MDHEN and CDR2 SYDVKM. CDR3 length: 16 amino acids. CDR3 region: CASSSWTSGGQETQYF.

This sequence joins TRBV5-1 and TRBJ2-7; no DNA is available, so the TRBD1 call from TCRdb remains unchecked. This CDR3 region has 15 residues. Looked up from germline, CDR1 is SGHRS and CDR2 is YFSETQ. CDR3 amino acids: CASSSFAGILYEQYF. The variable domain in full, completed from reference TRBV5-1 and TRBJ2-7, reads KAGVTQTPRYLIKTRGQQVTLSCSPISGHRSVSWYQQTPGQGLQFLFEYFSETQRNKGNFPGRFSGRQFSNSRSEMNVSTLELGDSALYLCASSSFAGILYEQYFGPGTRLTVT.

CDR3 residues: CASSQDHRLVRDEQYF. The rearrangement joins TRBV14 to TRBJ2-7; with no DNA, the TCRdb D assignment of TRBD1 cannot be verified. CDR3 size: 16 residues. Germline loops: CDR1 SGHDN, CDR2 FVKESK.

V usage is TRBV29-1 and J usage is TRBJ2-7; TCRdb proposes TRBD1, but this gene call is untestable without DNA. The CDR3 covers 15 residues. Germline V gene sequence: CDR1 SQVTM, CDR2 ANQGSEA. The CDR3 is CSAHRVEESSYEQYF.

The CDR3: CASSLESYEQYF. The V gene is TRBV7-9, the J gene TRBJ2-7. This CDR3 has 12 amino acids. The germline CDR1 and CDR2 sequences are SEHNR and FQNEAQ (reference sequence).